A selection of T cell receptor beta chains follows, all from one sample in a study of beta chain features in type 1 diabetes. Profiled with immunoSEQ multiplex PCR; TCRdb holds only in-frame clones, not every one. The top ten hold more than 1.1% of the sample, which has around 150,000 clones, 6.9% seen once. Sequenced material: central memory CD4+ T cells from blood. These receptors all stem from a woman aged 30 to 39 in good health. The CDR3 runs from the conserved cysteine through the conserved F or W. D genes are given only for firm matches. Size is stated for part of the rows, as once, few or many counts, or as a class when the clone is expanded.

>.|many|TRBV11-1|TRBJ2-6
TGTGCCAGCAGCTCGTTACGGGGAGCTGGGGCCAACGTCCTGACTTTC
CASSSLRGAGANVLTF
>TRBD2|many|TRBV18|TRBJ2-5
TGTGCCAGCTCACCACCTGGCGGGAGACAAGAGACCCAGTACTTC
CASSPPGGRQETQYF
>TRBD1|many|TRBV30|TRBJ1-5
TGTGCCTGGAGTTACAGGGGAGATCAGCCCCAGCATTTT
CAWSYRGDQPQHF
>TRBD1|few|TRBV7-8|TRBJ1-5
TGTGCCAGCAGCCCCCCGACAGGGACATATAGCAATCAGCCCCAGCATTTT
CASSPPTGTYSNQPQHF
>TRBD2|few|TRBV6-5|TRBJ2-5
TGTGCCAGCAGTTACTCGAGGGCTAGCGGACAAGAGACCCAGTACTTC
CASSYSRASGQETQYF
>TRBD1|.|TRBV19|TRBJ1-2
TGTGCCAGTAGCCGGGACAGGCGCCCTGGCTACACCTTC
CASSRDRRPGYTF
>.|few|TRBV5-1|TRBJ2-3
TGCGCCAGCAGCTTGGCAACAGGGCGAACAGATACGCAGTATTTT
CASSLATGRTDTQYF
>TRBD1|.|TRBV19|TRBJ2-7
TGTGCCAGTCTGGGACAGGGTTCAGGAGAGCAGTACTTC
CASLGQGSGEQYF
>.|few|TRBV6-1|TRBJ1-1
TGTGCCAGCAGTGAAGCGCATCTAGGTAGGACTGAAGCTTTCTTT
CASSEAHLGRTEAFF
>TRBD1|few|TRBV5-8|TRBJ1-4
TGTGCCAGCAGAAGCGGACAGGGATTTATTAATGAAAAACTGTTTTTT
CASRSGQGFINEKLFF
>.|few|TRBV5-1|TRBJ2-4
TGCGCCAGCAGCTTGGAACAGGGCAAAAACATTCAGTACTTC
CASSLEQGKNIQYF
>TRBD1|few|TRBV28|TRBJ1-2
TGTGCCATCCGGACAGGGGGATATGGCTACACCTTC
CAIRTGGYGYTF
>TRBD2|few|TRBV19|TRBJ2-1
TGTGCCAGTAGTCACGGACTAGCGGGACCCCTCAATGAGCAGTTCTTC
CASSHGLAGPLNEQFF
>TRBD1|few|TRBV28|TRBJ1-1
TGTGCCAGCAGTTCCGGGACAGCGAACACTGAAGCTTTCTTT
CASSSGTANTEAFF
>.|few|TRBV7-3|TRBJ2-7
TGTGCCAGCAGCTCAAGCCCAACAGTGACCTACGAGCAGTACTTC
CASSSSPTVTYEQYF
>TRBD2|.|TRBV5-6|TRBJ2-5
TGTGCCAGCAGCTTGGTGGGGGGCTCGCGGGAGGGTCTAAAGACCCAGTACTTC
CASSLVGGSREGLKTQYF
>.|many|TRBV19|TRBJ2-1
TGTGCCAGTAGTCGTTCCTTCCACAATGAGCAGTTCTTC
CASSRSFHNEQFF
>TRBD2|few|TRBV4-2|TRBJ2-7
TGTGCCAGCAGCCAAGGGCCCCTAGCGGGGAACTCCTACGAGCAGTACTTC
CASSQGPLAGNSYEQYF
>.|many|TRBV11-1|TRBJ2-1
TGTGCCAGCAGTTCCCAACAAAGCTCCTACAATGAGCAGTTCTTC
CASSSQQSSYNEQFF
>TRBD1|.|TRBV6-6|TRBJ2-5
TGTGCCAGCAGTCAGGGGGCAGAGACCCAGTACTTC
CASSQGAETQYF